These 29 T cell receptor beta chains came from one sample sequenced in a study of shared clonotypes between healthy human individuals (dated by TCRdb to 2018 to 2021). For the CD8 naive samples, CD45RO-negative cells were positively selected for CCR7, yielding a CD45RA+CCR7+ population from which TemRA cells were excluded. Preparation of the library involved the immunoSEQ multiplex PCR assay. TCRdb obtained this table from immuneACCESS and retained in-frame rearrangements with V and J assigned. These tables miss some clones; where compared with another copy, unresolved V genes account for less than half of the shortfall, and the remainder is unexplained. Recorded for this sample are over 800,000 clones; 80% to 95% of them occurred a single time. Together, the top ten hold less than 25% of the sample. The sequenced sample was naive CD8+ T cells sorted from blood. In the paper's terms, the cell subset or site label means: CD45RA+CCR7+. The receptor set was obtained from a man aged 30 to 39 in good health.

This chain joins TRBV5-4 and TRBJ2-1; 11 nucleotides agree with TRBD2. The CDR3 has 18 amino acids. CDR1 is SGHNT, CDR2 YYREEE, per germline (reference sequence). The V gene end was trimmed by 6 bases and the J gene end by 3 bases; junction bases not matched to a gene: 14. The CDR3 DNA reads as TGTGCCAGCACCACTGGCGTTACCGGGACTAGCGGCTACAATGAGCAGTTCTTC. Residues: CASTTGVTGTSGYNEQFF.

V and J are TRBV5-1 and TRBJ2-2; 10 bases are a match to TRBD2. This CDR3 has 15 residues. V trimming: 7 bases; J trimming: 7 bases; junction bases outside the gene matches: 10. In germline, CDR1 is SGHRS, CDR2 YFSETQ. The DNA of the CDR3 is TGCGCCAGCGAAACCGGGACTAGCGATAACGGGGAGCTGTTTTTT. Its protein product is CASETGTSDNGELFF.

V usage is TRBV7-9 and J usage is TRBJ1-1; D is unclear. Germline V CDR1 and CDR2: SEHNR, FQNEAQ (reference sequence). The CDR3 covers 13 residues. The germline V and J ends were trimmed by 4 bases and 0 bases, with 6 bases remaining between them. Here the CDR3 DNA reads TGTGCCAGCAGCTCCCCTCTGAACACTGAAGCTTTCTTT. Translated: CASSSPLNTEAFF.

The rearrangement joins TRBV7-6 to TRBJ1-2, with TRBD1 matching over 7 bases. V lost 4 bases, J lost 4 bases, and 3 bases stayed unmatched. The germline CDR1 and CDR2 sequences are SGHVS and FNYEAQ. The CDR3 runs 13 residues. CDR3 DNA: TGTGCCAGCAGCTCGGGACAGCTCTATGGCTACACCTTC. As protein: CASSSGQLYGYTF.

This clone came up once. CDR3 nucleotide sequence: TGTGCCTGGAGTGTCGGGAATGGCGAGCAGTACTTC. Amino acids: CAWSVGNGEQYF. The chain carries TRBV30 and TRBJ2-7; D is possibly TRBD2 (5 bases). This CDR3 comprises 12 residues. Trimming removed 0 bases at V and 6 bases at J, with 9 bases between. Germline V gives CDR1 GTSNPN, CDR2 SVGIG (reference sequence).

V and J are TRBV27 and TRBJ2-7; D is tentatively TRBD1 or TRBD2 (6 bases each). The V gene's germline CDR1 is MNHEY and CDR2 SMNVEV (reference sequence). CDR3 length: 14 amino acids. V dropped 0 bases and J dropped 7 bases, with 13 bases sitting between them. Written as DNA, the CDR3 is TGTGCCAGCAGTTTATCTTCGGGGGCCGGAGAGCAGTACTTC. This encodes CASSLSSGAGEQYF.

The chain joins TRBV28 to TRBJ2-7, with TRBD2 as a possible D gene (5 bases). Germline V gives CDR1 MDHEN, CDR2 SYDVKM. The CDR3 has 12 amino acids. The V and J ends lost 5 bases and 7 bases respectively, with 12 bases between them. For the CDR3, the DNA is TGTGCCAGCAGTCCACGTTCGGGAGAGCAGTACTTC. This codes for CASSPRSGEQYF.

The V call is TRBV29-1, the J call TRBJ1-3, with D perhaps matching TRBD1 (6 bases). Trimming took 2 bases from V and 4 from J, leaving 12 bases between them. CDR1 and CDR2 (germline): SQVTM, ANQGSEA. This CDR3 has 14 amino acids. CDR3 loop: CSVEHREYGNTIYF. The CDR3 DNA follows: TGCAGCGTTGAACACAGGGAGTACGGAAACACCATATATTTT.

This chain joins TRBV27 and TRBJ2-2, with unresolved D. The ends were cut back, 6 bases at V and 6 bases at J, with 11 bases in the middle. The CDR3 has 13 residues. Germline CDR1 MNHEY, CDR2 SMNVEV (reference sequence). In DNA form, the CDR3 reads TGTGCCAGCAGGGGAAGGTTCCCCGGGGAGCTGTTTTTT. Translation gives CASRGRFPGELFF.

CDR3 in DNA: TGTGCCAGCAGTGACGACTCATACGAGCAGTACTTC. Protein: CASSDDSYEQYF. This chain uses TRBV28 with TRBJ2-7; D unclear. V was cut by 5 bases and J by 4 bases, with 9 bases left in between. CDR3 length: 12 residues. Germline values: CDR1 MDHEN, CDR2 SYDVKM. The variable domain in full, completed from reference TRBV28 and TRBJ2-7, reads DVKVTQSSRYLVKRTGEKVFLECVQDMDHENMFWYRQDPGLGLRLIYFSYDVKMKEKGDIPEGYSVSREKKERFSLILESASTNQTSMYLCASSDDSYEQYFGPGTRLTVT.

The table lists this clone with a count of one. The chain employs TRBV27 and TRBJ2-2; D uncertain. Germline values: CDR1 MNHEY, CDR2 SMNVEV (reference sequence). The CDR3 loop spans 14 amino acids. V lost 3 bases and J lost 0, with 5 bases in between. CDR3 protein: CASSFSPNTGELFF. CDR3 sequence (DNA): TGTGCCAGCAGTTTTTCGCCGAACACCGGGGAGCTGTTTTTT.

The chain is built from TRBV9 and TRBJ2-3; 11 nucleotides align to TRBD2. Per germline, CDR1 SGDLS and CDR2 YYNGEE. After removal of 5 bases from V and 0 bases from J, the junction contained 11 bases not matched to a gene. The length of the CDR3 is 18 residues. The CDR3: CASSISSGLAGSTDTQYF. CDR3 DNA: TGTGCCAGCAGTATAAGTTCTGGACTAGCGGGTAGCACAGATACGCAGTATTTT.

The chain recombines TRBV29-1 with TRBJ2-7; D is undetermined. Trimming took off 7 bases at V and 6 bases at J, with 13 bases between the two ends. Germline values: CDR1 SQVTM, CDR2 ANQGSEA. The CDR3 is 11 residues long. The chain's CDR3 is CSAEVGPEQYF. The DNA of the CDR3 is TGCAGCGCCGAAGTCGGGCCCGAGCAGTACTTC.

The V gene is TRBV5-1, the J gene TRBJ2-7; D gene ambiguous. Trimming took off 5 bases at V and 7 bases at J, with 16 bases between the two ends. The CDR3 contains 13 residues. CDR1 is SGHRS, CDR2 YFSETQ, per germline. CDR3 bases: TGCGCCAGCAGTTCGGCGTCTAGGGTAGAGCAGTACTTC. It yields the protein CASSSASRVEQYF.

The rearrangement links TRBV12-5 to TRBJ2-3; D is uncertain. The V end lost 6 bases, the J end lost 4 bases, and 8 bases lay between the germline ends. CDR1 LGHNT and CDR2 FRNRAP come from the germline V gene. The CDR3 consists of 12 residues. The CDR3 here is CASGTMPDTQYF. The CDR3 region has the DNA TGTGCTAGTGGCACGATGCCAGATACGCAGTATTTT.

This sequence joins TRBV7-2 and TRBJ2-7; TRBD1 is a possible D gene (6 bases). The V gene lost 4 bases and the J gene lost 2 bases, with 15 bases spanning the gap. There are 15 residues in the CDR3. Germline CDR1 reads SGHTA; CDR2 reads FQGNSA. As DNA, the CDR3 is TGTGCCAGCAGCTCCCTTGTGGGACAAACCTACGAGCAGTACTTC. Amino acids: CASSSLVGQTYEQYF.

CDR3 DNA: TGTGCCATCAGTGAGTCGATGACAAGCGGCGGCACTGAAGCTTTCTTT. Encoded protein: CAISESMTSGGTEAFF. V and J are TRBV10-3 and TRBJ1-1; D unclear. The CDR3 is 16 residues long. V gave up 0 bases and J gave up 4 bases, with 15 bases separating them. Germline-derived CDR1 and CDR2 are ENHRY and SYGVKD.

The DNA for the CDR3 is TGTGCCAGCAGCGCTCTACAGGGTCCGAACACCGGGGAGCTGTTTTTT. This sequence encodes CASSALQGPNTGELFF. This chain links TRBV7-9 with TRBJ2-2; D is perhaps TRBD1 (6 bases). V dropped 5 bases and J dropped 0 bases, with 13 bases sitting between them. Germline CDR1 is SEHNR and CDR2 is FQNEAQ (reference sequence). CDR3 length: 16 residues.

The V call is TRBV13, the J call TRBJ2-3; 8 nucleotides align to TRBD1. This CDR3 region has 14 residues. V dropped 7 bases and J dropped 7; count of bases not matched to a gene: 10. Per the germline V gene, CDR1 is PRHDT and CDR2 is FYEKMQ (reference sequence). The CDR3 spells CASKNGQGGYTQYF. CDR3 coding DNA: TGTGCCAGCAAAAACGGACAGGGCGGGTATACGCAGTATTTT.

This clone was picked up one time. The chain is built from TRBV5-4 and TRBJ2-7; the D is unclear. Germline V CDR1 and CDR2: SGHNT, YYREEE (reference sequence). The CDR3 is made up of 13 amino acids. Trimming took 1 base from V and 4 from J, leaving 9 bases between them. CDR3 DNA: TGTGCCAGCAGCTTGTCCCCGCAGTACGAGCAGTACTTC. As protein: CASSLSPQYEQYF.

V and J are TRBV27 and TRBJ2-2, with TRBD2 matching 9 bases. CDR1 and CDR2 from the germline V gene are MNHEY and SMNVEV (reference sequence). The CDR3 covers 15 residues. V dropped 5 bases and J dropped 1; count of bases not matched to a gene: 2. The DNA for the CDR3 is TGTGCCAGCAGTGAAGCGGGAGGGAACACCGGGGAGCTGTTTTTT. Protein: CASSEAGGNTGELFF.

V is TRBV10-3 and J is TRBJ2-3, with 9 nucleotides matching TRBD2. V shed 10 bases and J 4 bases; nucleotides not matched to a gene: 15. From germline, CDR1 is ENHRY and CDR2 SYGVKD. The CDR3 is 16 residues long. CDR3 nucleotide sequence: TGTGCCACCTCCACTGGGTTAGCGGGGGAAGCAGATACGCAGTATTTT. Protein product: CATSTGLAGEADTQYF.

The rearrangement links TRBV19 to TRBJ2-7; 8 bases are shared with TRBD1. V was pared by 3 bases and J by 5 bases, with 9 bases of the junction left unmatched. Germline CDR1 reads LNHDA; CDR2 reads SQIVND (reference sequence). The length of the CDR3 is 15 residues. The CDR3 DNA sequence: TGTGCCAGTAGTATGGTAGGGACAGGCTTGAACGAGCAGTACTTC. Protein product: CASSMVGTGLNEQYF.

The chain uses TRBV7-9 and TRBJ2-7; D unresolved. Trimming left V 2 bases short and J 7 bases short, with 9 bases between. Germline loops: CDR1 SEHNR, CDR2 FQNEAQ (reference sequence). The CDR3 totals 12 residues. This CDR3 reads CASSLSFREQYF. In DNA form, the CDR3 reads TGTGCCAGCAGCTTATCTTTCCGGGAGCAGTACTTC.

The V call is TRBV9, the J call TRBJ2-1, with unresolved D. V was shortened by 0 bases and J by 4 bases, with 11 bases between the two germline ends. In germline, CDR1 is SGDLS, CDR2 YYNGEE. This CDR3 spans 15 amino acids. The CDR3 DNA reads as TGTGCCAGCAGCGTAGGGGTAGGCTCTTACAATGAGCAGTTCTTC. This codes for CASSVGVGSYNEQFF.

V gene TRBV5-5 combines with J gene TRBJ1-1; D is unclear. CDR1 and CDR2 from the germline V gene are SGHKS and YYEKEE (reference sequence). The V and J ends lost 0 bases and 5 bases respectively, with 11 bases between them. The CDR3 length is 14 residues. The CDR3, as DNA: TGTGCCAGCAGCTTGGTCCCAGGCGGTACTGAAGCTTTCTTT. It specifies CASSLVPGGTEAFF.

The chain joins TRBV6-1 to TRBJ2-7; D might be TRBD1 or TRBD2, each matching 5 bases. Germline-derived CDR1 and CDR2 are MNHNS and SASEGT. The CDR3 runs 15 residues. Trimming shortened V by 1 base and J by 3 bases, and 13 bases separated the two germline ends. The CDR3 nucleotides are TGTGCCAGCAGTGAAGACGGGACGCGCGGCTACGAGCAGTACTTC. Translation gives CASSEDGTRGYEQYF.

This chain joins TRBV9 and TRBJ2-3; D may be TRBD1 or TRBD2 (5 bases each). The CDR3 extends over 13 amino acids. With 3 bases removed from V and 6 bases from J, the gap between germline ends came to 11 bases. Per the germline V gene, CDR1 is SGDLS and CDR2 is YYNGEE. CDR3 region: CASSGSGTDTQYF. CDR3 nucleotide sequence: TGTGCCAGCAGCGGATCAGGGACGGATACGCAGTATTTT.

The chain joins TRBV7-9 to TRBJ1-1; 7 nucleotides match TRBD1. The junction had 7 bases not matched to a gene; V was cut back by 6 bases and J by 3 bases. This CDR3 has 14 residues. Germline V gene lookup returns CDR1 SEHNR and CDR2 FQNEAQ (reference sequence). The CDR3 DNA follows: TGTGCCAGCAGTCCCCCTGACAGGGACACTGAAGCTTTCTTT. This sequence encodes CASSPPDRDTEAFF. Drawing the rest from reference TRBV7-9 and TRBJ1-1, the complete variable domain is DTGVSQNPRHKITKRGQNVTFRCDPISEHNRLYWYRQTLGQGPEFLTYFQNEAQLEKSRLLSDRFSAERPKGSFSTLEIQRTEQGDSAMYLCASSPPDRDTEAFFGQGTRLTVV.